This note documents a single T cell receptor beta chain sequence. Its cognate antigen is unknown. Sequenced by immunoSEQ multiplex PCR; TCRdb stores in-frame clones only, minus some. The table records 120,000 or so clones, about 88% of them present only once. These data come from a study of cytomegalovirus exposure and HLA in healthy donors. Looking at the study overall: It was reported in a later analysis that the 95 to 150 validation repertoires used the same platform as the 666 first-cohort repertoires.

The ends lost 3 bases at V and 3 bases at J; junction bases unmatched: 12. Germline CDR1 MDHEN, CDR2 SYDVKM. This CDR3 contains 17 residues. Study-wide results and limits: Cytomegalovirus-associated status was assigned to about 150 TCR beta chains.

The chain has TRBV28 and TRBJ1-2; 8 bases are shared with TRBD1. This TCR was recovered from a woman younger than 30 in good health and CMV-seronegative. The specimen was PBMCs. CDR3 nucleotide sequence: TGTGCCAGCAGTTTCCACCGGACAGGGAAGGTTGACTATGGCTACACCTTC. It translates to CASSFHRTGKVDYGYTF.